This T cell receptor beta chain came from a study of CD8+ T cells in alopecia areata. This clone was recorded a few times. Its antigen is undetermined. This CDR3 contains 13 residues. Germline V lookup: CDR1 SQVTM, CDR2 ANQGSEA. The V end was cut by 4 bases, the J end by 6 bases, with 16 bases between. Noted treatment: oral pan-JAK inhibitor, 5-10 mg twice daily. Sampling of alopecia areata patients yielded lesional scalp punch biopsies as well as peripheral blood. TCR sequencing used cDNA made by reverse transcription of extracted RNA. TCRdb's table, derived via immunoSEQ multiplex PCR, lists solely in-frame clones and lacks some. The sample has some 210,000 clones; over 60% are singletons. Study-wide findings and caveats: Numerous clones, expanded in lesions, remained in scalp and blood during tofacitinib. Lesional scalp, notably in alopecia totalis/universalis, had clonality above that of normal scalp. Uncertainty remains about how baseline CD8+ expansion links to response, with one nonresponder.

This clonotype was sampled from a human donor with alopecia areata. The V gene is TRBV29-1, the J gene TRBJ2-7; D is uncertain. Sequenced material: CD4+ T cells sorted from blood, taken at roughly week 45, from a patient treated with tofacitinib. The CDR3, as DNA: TGCAGCGTTGTGGTGGGTAGATCGGGCGAGCAGTACTTC. This codes for CSVVVGRSGEQYF.